These 23 T cell receptor beta chains came from one sample sequenced in a study of early T cells in non-severe SARS-CoV-2 infection. MiXCR was run by TCRdb on the 5' RACE reads, yielding one entry per CDR3 protein. The data contain around 50,000 distinct CDR3 sequences, more than 9% of them singletons. Sequenced input: whole blood. These receptors were obtained from an adult who was a healthcare worker with PCR-confirmed SARS-CoV-2 infection or an uninfected control (not recorded which).

This sequence joins TRBV28 and TRBJ1-4; no reliable D call. CDR1 is MDHEN and CDR2 is SYDVKM in the germline V gene. The ends were cut back, 6 bases at V and 8 bases at J, with 7 bases in the middle. The CDR3 contains 11 residues. The chain's CDR3 is CASRAWEKLFF. CDR3 in DNA: TGTGCCAGCAGGGCCTGGGAAAAACTGTTTTTT.

The chain combines TRBV7-9 with TRBJ2-5; tentatively, D is TRBD1 or TRBD2 (6 bases each). This CDR3 contains 14 residues. The V gene lost 4 bases and the J gene lost 4 bases, with 13 bases spanning the gap. Germline assignment: CDR1 SEHNR and CDR2 FQNEAQ (reference sequence). The CDR3 DNA sequence: TGTGCCAGCAGCTCCGGAGGGGGTGCAGAGACCCAGTACTTC. Translation: CASSSGGGAETQYF.

This clonotype was seen ten or more times. V usage is TRBV5-1 and J usage is TRBJ1-2; D perhaps matches TRBD1 (5 bases). This CDR3 has 13 residues. Trimming removed 4 bases from V and 4 bases from J, with 11 bases in between. In germline, CDR1 is SGHRS, CDR2 YFSETQ. The DNA of the CDR3 is TGCGCCAGCAGCATAAAAGACAGCTATGGCTACACCTTC. Its translation is CASSIKDSYGYTF.

The chain links TRBV3-1 to TRBJ2-5, with a possible D match to TRBD2 (7 bases). In germline, CDR1 is LGHDT, CDR2 YNNKEL (reference sequence). The CDR3 contains 19 residues. The V gene lost 1 base and the J gene lost 2 bases, with 23 bases spanning the gap. DNA of the CDR3: TGTGCCAGCAGCCAAGTAACGTATATTTGGCGGGGGCAACAAGAGACCCAGTACTTC. It specifies CASSQVTYIWRGQQETQYF.

This clonotype came up once. DNA of the CDR3: TGTGCCAGCACTACCGGGACAGGGGCCTACGAGCAGTACTTC. The encoded protein is CASTTGTGAYEQYF. This sequence joins TRBV6-5 and TRBJ2-7, with 10 bases aligning to TRBD1. Germline values: CDR1 MNHEY, CDR2 SVGAGI. This CDR3 has 14 amino acids. V lost 7 bases and J lost 2; bases outside the gene matches: 5.

Only a few counts were recorded for this clonotype. This CDR3 is CASSTTFRGTQYF. CDR3 nucleotide sequence: TGTGCCAGCAGCACAACTTTCAGGGGTACGCAGTATTTT. The genes are TRBV6-2 or TRBV6-3 and TRBJ2-3; D perhaps matches TRBD1 (6 bases). This CDR3 contains 13 residues. Germline V gene sequence: CDR1 MNHEY, CDR2 SVGEGT. Trimming left V 6 bases short and J 8 bases short, with 15 bases between.

By frequency in the sample, this clonotype is medium-sized. The chain couples TRBV7-9 to TRBJ2-7; TRBD2 is a possible D gene (5 bases). This CDR3 contains 12 residues. CDR1 is SEHNR, CDR2 FQNEAQ, per germline (reference sequence). Deletions cut 4 bases from V and 3 bases from J, with 7 bases between. Written as DNA, the CDR3 is TGTGCCAGCAGCTCTGACTACTACGAGCAGTACTTC. This gives the protein CASSSDYYEQYF.

The chain joins TRBV4-2 to TRBJ1-3, with 7 bases lining up with TRBD1. Germline V gives CDR1 LGHNA, CDR2 YNFKEQ. J gave up 10 bases and V 4 bases, and 10 bases lay outside the gene matches. The CDR3 is 14 residues long. CDR3 bases: TGTGCCAGCAGCCGGGGACAGCTCGAGGGAACCATATATTTT. Translated: CASSRGQLEGTIYF.

This clonotype has just a few counts. This chain joins TRBV6-6 and TRBJ2-7, with D possibly matching TRBD1 (6 bases). The CDR3 loop spans 13 amino acids. Trimming pared 8 bases from V and 7 bases from J, leaving 18 bases between. CDR1 is MNHNY, CDR2 SVGAGI, per germline (reference sequence). The CDR3 sequence is CASGIYRDQEQYF. For the CDR3, the DNA is TGTGCCAGCGGAATATACAGGGATCAAGAGCAGTACTTC.

This clonotype was counted ten times or more. V gene TRBV6-6 combines with J gene TRBJ1-3, with TRBD1 matching 8 bases. Germline V CDR1 and CDR2: MNHNY, SVGAGI (reference sequence). The trim removed 5 bases at V and 4 bases at J, leaving 4 bases unmatched. The CDR3 is 14 amino acids. CDR3 region: CASSATGAGNTIYF. The CDR3 nucleotides are TGTGCCAGCAGTGCGACAGGGGCCGGAAACACCATATATTTT.

The chain carries TRBV20-1 and TRBJ1-2, with D maybe TRBD1 (5 bases). CDR1 is DFQATT and CDR2 is SNEGSKA in the germline V gene (reference sequence). The V gene lost 3 bases and the J gene lost 5 bases, with 22 bases spanning the gap. This CDR3 spans 16 amino acids. CDR3 coding DNA: TGCAGTGCTAGTGTGGCAGGGAGAAAACTAACTTATGGCTACACCTTC. It codes for CSASVAGRKLTYGYTF.

This clonotype was counted only a few times. The chain couples TRBV6-6 to TRBJ1-5; D is unclear. V lost 6 bases and J 4 bases, leaving 10 bases between the germline ends. This CDR3 is built from 13 residues. Germline assignment: CDR1 MNHNY and CDR2 SVGAGI (reference sequence). CDR3 in amino acids: CASSPSRNQPQHF. DNA for the CDR3: TGTGCCAGCAGCCCAAGTCGAAATCAGCCCCAGCATTTT.

The rearrangement uses TRBV6-1 and TRBJ2-7; D perhaps matches TRBD1 (5 bases). Germline-derived CDR1 and CDR2 are MNHNS and SASEGT. Trimming removed 5 bases from V and 7 bases from J, with 15 bases in between. The CDR3 is 13 residues long. CDR3 sequence (DNA): TGTGCCAGCAGTACCCCGACAGAATGGGAGCAGTACTTC. It encodes CASSTPTEWEQYF.

The gene calls are TRBV13 and TRBJ2-2; 7 bases match TRBD1. The V and J ends lost 5 bases and 4 bases, in that order; junction bases with no gene match: 7. CDR3 length equals 15 residues. The germline gives CDR1 PRHDT, CDR2 FYEKMQ (reference sequence). The CDR3 sequence: CASSAMGQITGELFF. As DNA, the CDR3 is TGTGCCAGCAGCGCAATGGGACAGATCACCGGGGAGCTGTTTTTT.

V and J are TRBV5-1 and TRBJ2-1; TRBD2 aligns across 11 bases. The V gene's germline CDR1 is SGHRS and CDR2 YFSETQ. Losses at the gene ends were 4 bases for V and 9 bases for J; bases not matched to a gene: 12. There are 16 residues in the CDR3. CDR3 sequence reads: CASSGGLAEHSGEQFF. The CDR3, as DNA: TGCGCCAGCAGCGGGGGACTAGCGGAACACAGCGGTGAGCAGTTCTTC.

This clonotype was seen more than once but under ten times. The V and J genes are TRBV28 and TRBJ2-3, with 7 bases fitting TRBD2. V shed 6 bases and J 0 bases; nucleotides not matched to a gene: 6. The V gene's germline CDR1 is MDHEN and CDR2 SYDVKM. The CDR3 spans 15 residues. The CDR3 spells CASRGGVSSTDTQYF. As DNA, the CDR3 is TGTGCCAGCAGGGGAGGGGTCTCTAGCACAGATACGCAGTATTTT.

In this sample, this clonotype turned up many times. The chain uses TRBV9 and TRBJ2-3; 7 positions agree with TRBD2. V lost 2 bases to trimming and J lost 5 bases; unmatched junction nucleotides: 5. The CDR3 length is 14 residues. Germline loops: CDR1 SGDLS, CDR2 YYNGEE. CDR3 in DNA: TGTGCCAGCAGCGTCGGGGGGATGGGAGATACGCAGTATTTT. Protein: CASSVGGMGDTQYF.

The chain is built from TRBV20-1 and TRBJ2-1, with TRBD2 identical over 7 bases. Trimming removed 7 bases from V and 0 bases from J; junction bases left unmatched: 12. The CDR3 is 16 amino acids. The germline V gene encodes CDR1 DFQATT and CDR2 SNEGSKA (reference sequence). The CDR3 DNA reads as TGCAGTGTAAACCTGGCGGGGGTGAGCTCCTACAATGAGCAGTTCTTC. It specifies CSVNLAGVSSYNEQFF.

This chain connects TRBV7-2 to TRBJ1-2; 7 nucleotides match TRBD1. The CDR3 loop spans 17 amino acids. The germline gives CDR1 SGHTA, CDR2 FQGNSA. V was clipped by 4 bases and J by 4 bases; unmatched bases: 15. CDR3 in DNA: TGTGCCAGCAGCTCTCAGGGGGGCCTGCAATATGTCTATGGCTACACCTTC. This gives the protein CASSSQGGLQYVYGYTF.

The chain has TRBV14 and TRBJ1-1; D unresolved. The CDR3 has 16 residues. CDR1 SGHDN and CDR2 FVKESK come from the germline V gene. Trimming pared 1 base from V and 4 bases from J, leaving 16 bases between. In DNA, the CDR3 is TGTGCCAGCAGCCAAGCCGCAGCACACCTAGGCACTGAAGCTTTCTTT. Encoded protein: CASSQAAAHLGTEAFF. The whole variable domain, remainder taken from reference TRBV14 and TRBJ1-1, is EAGVTQFPSHSVIEKGQTVTLRCDPISGHDNLYWYRRVMGKEIKFLLHFVKESKQDESGMPNNRFLAERTGGTYSTLKVQPAELEDSGVYFCASSQAAAHLGTEAFFGQGTRLTVV.

This clonotype was seen repeatedly, ten times or more. The rearrangement uses TRBV20-1 and TRBJ1-5, with a tentative D call TRBD1 (6 bases). This CDR3 contains 14 residues. Germline V CDR1 and CDR2: DFQATT, SNEGSKA (reference sequence). Between the trimmed V and J ends, which lost 5 bases and 0 bases, there was a span of 11 bases. The CDR3 DNA reads as TGCAGTGCTCTTACAGGGACTAGCAATCAGCCCCAGCATTTT. This translates into CSALTGTSNQPQHF.

The J gene is TRBJ2-3, the V gene TRBV5-4; D is tentatively TRBD1 or TRBD2 (6 bases each). The germline CDR1 and CDR2 sequences are SGHNT and YYREEE (reference sequence). Trimming took off 6 bases at V and 4 bases at J, with 12 bases between the two ends. The CDR3 contains 13 residues. The CDR3 DNA sequence: TGTGCCAGCATAGAGAGGGGGGCAGATACGCAGTATTTT. Translated: CASIERGADTQYF.

This clonotype has at least ten counts. V and J are TRBV12-3 or TRBV12-4 and TRBJ1-1, with D unclear. Trimming took 3 bases from V and 8 from J, leaving 19 bases between them. The CDR3 has 15 residues. The DNA of the CDR3 is TGTGCCAGCAGTTTTTTGGATGGAGGGCTACGGGAAGCTTTCTTT. It is translated as CASSFLDGGLREAFF.